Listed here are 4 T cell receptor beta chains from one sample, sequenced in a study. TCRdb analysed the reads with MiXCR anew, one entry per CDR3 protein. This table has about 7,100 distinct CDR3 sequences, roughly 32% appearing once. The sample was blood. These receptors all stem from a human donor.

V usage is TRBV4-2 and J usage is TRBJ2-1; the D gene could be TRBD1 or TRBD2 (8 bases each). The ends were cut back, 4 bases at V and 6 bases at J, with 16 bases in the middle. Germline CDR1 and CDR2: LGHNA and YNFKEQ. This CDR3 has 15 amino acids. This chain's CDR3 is CASSPFSGTGNEQFF. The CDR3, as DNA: TGTGCCAGCAGCCCCTTTAGCGGGACAGGCAATGAGCAGTTCTTC.

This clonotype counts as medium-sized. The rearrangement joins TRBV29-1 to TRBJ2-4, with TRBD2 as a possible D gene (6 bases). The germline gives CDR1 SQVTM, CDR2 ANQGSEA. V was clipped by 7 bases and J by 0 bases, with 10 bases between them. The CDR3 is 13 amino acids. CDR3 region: CSARDLAKNIQYF. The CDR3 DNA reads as TGCAGCGCCCGGGACTTAGCCAAAAACATTCAGTACTTC.

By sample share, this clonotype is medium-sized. CDR3 DNA sequence: TGCAGCGTTGAGGCCCCGGGGAAGACCCAGTACTTC. Translated: CSVEAPGKTQYF. The chain recombines TRBV29-1 with TRBJ2-5, with D possibly TRBD2 on 5 matching bases. This CDR3 is built from 12 residues. Germline V gene sequence: CDR1 SQVTM, CDR2 ANQGSEA. With 3 bases removed from V and 6 bases from J, the gap between germline ends came to 11 bases.

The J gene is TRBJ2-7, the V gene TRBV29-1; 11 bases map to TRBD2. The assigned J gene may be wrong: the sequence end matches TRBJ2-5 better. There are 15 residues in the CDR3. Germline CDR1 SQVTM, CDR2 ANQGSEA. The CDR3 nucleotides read TGCAGCGTTGTGAAACTAGCGGGAGAGGGTGGGACCCAGTACTTC. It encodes CSVVKLAGEGGTQYF.